These 24 T cell receptor beta chains were all obtained from the same sample, sequenced in a study of blood T cell repertoires in COVID-19 (dated by TCRdb to the early 2020s). The library was built by means of the immunoSEQ multiplex PCR assay. The table was pulled from immuneACCESS by TCRdb, which kept in-frame rearrangements only. Such tables lose some clones; where checked, under half of the loss comes from unresolved V genes, and the rest has no known cause. The sample table holds roughly 230,000 clones, of which about nine tenths were seen once. Jointly, the top ten make up approximately 1.6% of the sample. Source material: peripheral blood. The receptors were sampled from a man between 65 and 80 years old with acute or convalescent COVID-19.

The chain joins TRBV28 to TRBJ2-3; possible D gene TRBD2, 5 bases. This CDR3 is 14 amino acids long. Germline V gene sequence: CDR1 MDHEN, CDR2 SYDVKM. V gave up 7 bases and J gave up 6 bases, with 17 bases separating them. This CDR3 reads CASTLGGSRDTQYF. In DNA, the CDR3 is TGTGCCAGCACCCTAGGAGGTTCCAGGGATACGCAGTATTTT.

This clone is a singleton in its sample. The genes are TRBV14 and TRBJ2-3, with TRBD1 matching over 8 bases. The ends lost 4 bases at V and 6 bases at J; junction bases unmatched: 9. CDR1 is SGHDN and CDR2 is FVKESK in the germline V gene. This CDR3 comprises 15 residues. The CDR3 DNA reads as TGTGCCAGCAGCCTTGAGACAGGGGCTTACGATACGCAGTATTTT. As protein: CASSLETGAYDTQYF.

This chain joins TRBV4-2 and TRBJ2-1, with D perhaps TRBD1 (6 bases). Germline V lookup: CDR1 LGHNA, CDR2 YNFKEQ. CDR3 length equals 15 residues. Trimming stripped 1 base from V and 6 bases from J, with 13 bases between. CDR3 sequence reads: CASSQGFQTGNEQFF. The DNA for the CDR3 is TGTGCCAGCAGCCAAGGGTTTCAGACAGGCAATGAGCAGTTCTTC.

This clone was seen only once. The chain has TRBV20-1 and TRBJ2-1; D is unresolved. This CDR3 is 11 amino acids long. CDR1 and CDR2 from the germline V gene are DFQATT and SNEGSKA (reference sequence). V lost 2 bases and J 11 bases, leaving 10 bases between the germline ends. CDR3 nucleotides: TGCAGTGCTAGACAGGTGCGTCAGCAGTTCTTC. Residues: CSARQVRQQFF.

The rearrangement uses TRBV25-1 and TRBJ2-1, with 8 bases fitting TRBD1. V gave up 3 bases and J gave up 7 bases; unmatched junction bases: 11. CDR1 is MGHDK, CDR2 SYGVNS, per germline. The CDR3 extends over 16 amino acids. CDR3: CASSEAGQGRQNEQFF. The CDR3 region has the DNA TGTGCCAGCAGTGAGGCCGGACAGGGACGGCAGAATGAGCAGTTCTTC.

This clone is a singleton in its sample. V usage is TRBV7-2 and J usage is TRBJ2-2, with D hard to call. V gave up 2 bases and J gave up 3 bases, with 13 bases separating them. This CDR3 region has 16 residues. The germline V gene has CDR1 SGHTA and CDR2 FQGNSA. In DNA form, the CDR3 reads TGTGCCAGCAGCTTATTAGGAGTTACGTACACCGGGGAGCTGTTTTTT. It specifies CASSLLGVTYTGELFF.

The rearrangement uses TRBV3-1 (or the pseudogene TRBV3-2) and TRBJ1-1; TRBD1 aligns across 8 bases. Germline V lookup: CDR1 LGHDT, CDR2 YNNKEL (reference sequence). This CDR3 region has 14 residues. The trim removed 0 bases at V and 9 bases at J, leaving 6 bases unmatched. Written as DNA, the CDR3 is TGTGCCAGCAGCCAAGATAGCCGGACAGGGCAAGCTTTCTTT. It yields the protein CASSQDSRTGQAFF.

This chain joins TRBV2 and TRBJ1-1; no clear D gene. V dropped 6 bases and J dropped 8 bases, with 16 bases sitting between them. This CDR3 has 13 residues. Germline CDR1 SNHLY, CDR2 FYNNEI. As DNA, the CDR3 is TGTGCCAGCAGGGCCACGGTCGCGGGAGAAGCTTTCTTT. Protein sequence: CASRATVAGEAFF.

In nucleotides, the CDR3 is TGTGCCAGCAGCGTCGACAATGGTGACAATGAGCAGTTCTTC. Amino acid sequence: CASSVDNGDNEQFF. The V call is TRBV9, the J call TRBJ2-1; D call uncertain. The CDR3 has 14 residues. V was trimmed by 2 bases and J by 5 bases, leaving 11 bases between them. Per germline, CDR1 SGDLS and CDR2 YYNGEE.

The chain combines TRBV6-5 with TRBJ2-3, with D possibly TRBD2 on 5 matching bases. Per germline, CDR1 MNHEY and CDR2 SVGAGI. There are 15 residues in the CDR3. V was shortened by 6 bases and J by 6 bases, with 19 bases between the two germline ends. The CDR3 sequence: CASRSRETTLDTQYF. DNA for the CDR3: TGTGCCAGCAGGAGCCGGGAAACCACCTTGGATACGCAGTATTTT.

This chain uses TRBV27 with TRBJ1-4; D is ambiguous. V lost 2 bases and J lost 0, with 10 bases in between. From germline, CDR1 is MNHEY and CDR2 SMNVEV (reference sequence). The CDR3 extends over 16 amino acids. Written as DNA, the CDR3 is TGTGCCAGCAGTTTAGTTCGGGATACAACTAATGAAAAACTGTTTTTT. Residues: CASSLVRDTTNEKLFF.

J is TRBJ2-6 and V is TRBV2, with D perhaps matching TRBD1 (6 bases). Germline CDR1 SNHLY, CDR2 FYNNEI. The ends were cut back, 6 bases at V and 3 bases at J, with 12 bases in the middle. The CDR3 loop spans 15 amino acids. CDR3 nucleotide sequence: TGTGCCAGCAGGAAACAGGGTAGTGGGGCCAACGTCCTGACTTTC. Translated, it gives CASRKQGSGANVLTF.

The V and J genes are TRBV6-4 and TRBJ1-1; 8 positions agree with TRBD1. Germline CDR1 reads MRHNA; CDR2 reads SNTAGT. J was trimmed by 7 bases and V by 1 base; bases with no gene match: 29. CDR3 length: 22 residues. CDR3 in DNA: TGTGCCAGCAGTGACTTCGCCCCGAGACAGGGGACTCGAGCCGACTTAAGGATTGAAGCTTTCTTT. Its translation: CASSDFAPRQGTRADLRIEAFF.

The chain recombines TRBV27 with TRBJ1-6; 7 positions agree with TRBD1. The CDR3 spans 14 residues. Germline V gene lookup returns CDR1 MNHEY and CDR2 SMNVEV (reference sequence). The V gene end was trimmed by 6 bases and the J gene end by 7 bases; junction bases not matched to a gene: 6. This CDR3 is CASRPGQRNSPLHF. The CDR3 DNA reads TGTGCCAGCAGGCCGGGACAGCGAAATTCACCCCTCCACTTT.

This clone has a single count. The chain carries TRBV7-3 and TRBJ2-1; weak D call: TRBD1 (6 bases). This CDR3 has 16 amino acids. The V end lost 1 base, the J end lost 4 bases, and 14 bases lay between the germline ends. Germline V gives CDR1 SGHTA, CDR2 FQGTGA. The CDR3 loop is CASSLKAGAGYNEQFF. The CDR3 DNA follows: TGTGCCAGCAGCTTAAAGGCAGGGGCCGGTTACAATGAGCAGTTCTTC.

V usage is TRBV19 and J usage is TRBJ1-2; perhaps TRBD1 as D (6 bases). Trimming took 5 bases from V and 5 from J, leaving 12 bases between them. CDR3 length: 13 residues. Germline V CDR1 and CDR2: LNHDA, SQIVND (reference sequence). CDR3: CASSFEQGYGYTF. The CDR3 bases are TGTGCCAGTAGTTTTGAACAGGGATATGGCTACACCTTC.

The chain joins TRBV4-2 to TRBJ2-1; 8 bases match TRBD2. Germline-derived CDR1 and CDR2 are LGHNA and YNFKEQ. This CDR3 region has 14 residues. Losses at the gene ends were 0 bases for V and 10 bases for J; bases not matched to a gene: 5. The CDR3 nucleotides are TGTGCCAGCAGCCAAGATGTGGGGACTAGAGAGCAGTTCTTC. Encoded protein: CASSQDVGTREQFF.

The chain couples TRBV3-1 (or the pseudogene TRBV3-2) to TRBJ2-2, with 8 bases lining up with TRBD1. The CDR3 consists of 18 residues. J was trimmed by 2 bases and V by 0 bases; bases with no gene match: 8. Looked up from germline, CDR1 is LGHDT and CDR2 is YNNKEL (reference sequence). The CDR3 DNA reads TGTGCCAGCAGCCAAGAGTTCAGGGGGCTCATTAACACCGGGGAGCTGTTTTTT. Residues: CASSQEFRGLINTGELFF.

The V and J genes are TRBV6-2 or TRBV6-3 and TRBJ1-5; no clear D gene. CDR3 length: 12 residues. Per germline, CDR1 MNHEY and CDR2 SVGEGT. V lost 5 bases to trimming and J lost 6 bases, with 8 bases between them. The CDR3 DNA follows: TGTGCCAGCAGTGCTGGAGGTCAGCCCCAGCATTTT. It yields the protein CASSAGGQPQHF.

This sequence joins TRBV7-2 and TRBJ2-7; a possible D gene is TRBD2 (5 bases). CDR1 SGHTA and CDR2 FQGNSA come from the germline V gene. Trimming removed 0 bases at V and 2 bases at J, with 20 bases between. CDR3 length equals 18 residues. The CDR3 protein is CASSLALSSPRETYEQYF. DNA of the CDR3: TGTGCCAGCAGCTTAGCGTTGAGTAGTCCGAGGGAAACCTACGAGCAGTACTTC.

CDR3 protein: CASSLVRRLAGVVGTQYF. CDR3 sequence (DNA): TGTGCCAGCAGCTTAGTCCGAAGACTAGCGGGAGTAGTCGGGACCCAGTACTTC. This chain joins TRBV7-8 and TRBJ2-5, with TRBD2 matching 12 bases. After removal of 1 base from V and 7 bases from J, the junction contained 13 bases not matched to a gene. Germline CDR1 SGHVS, CDR2 FQNEAQ. CDR3 size: 18 residues.

This clone was detected only a few times. The same CDR3 is also encoded by other DNA sequences in this sample. The chain combines TRBV7-6 with TRBJ1-1; TRBD1 matches at 9 bases. V was pared by 3 bases and J by 1 base, with 0 bases of the junction left unmatched. The CDR3 consists of 14 residues. Germline V CDR1 and CDR2: SGHVS, FNYEAQ. The CDR3 spells CASSLGQGNTEAFF. Written as DNA, the CDR3 is TGTGCCAGCAGCTTGGGACAGGGGAACACTGAAGCTTTCTTT.

The J gene is TRBJ1-5, the V gene TRBV6-4; 10 nucleotides agree with TRBD1. V was clipped by 6 bases and J by 6 bases; unmatched bases: 5. CDR1 and CDR2 from the germline V gene are MRHNA and SNTAGT. The CDR3 totals 14 residues. CDR3 DNA: TGTGCCAGCAGCCAAGACAGGGGGCTTCAGCCCCAGCATTTT. As protein: CASSQDRGLQPQHF.

This rearrangement joins TRBV11-2 to TRBJ2-1, with TRBD2 matching 10 bases. V trimming: 5 bases; J trimming: 4 bases; junction bases outside the gene matches: 5. The germline gives CDR1 SGHAT, CDR2 FQNNGV. This CDR3 spans 15 amino acids. The CDR3 sequence: CASSQRLAGYNEQFF. CDR3 DNA: TGTGCCAGCAGCCAACGACTAGCGGGTTACAATGAGCAGTTCTTC.